This TCR beta chain was captured in a study of blood T cell repertoires in COVID-19. Measured with immunoSEQ multiplex PCR; TCRdb has only the in-frame clones, and not every one. The sample lists about 220,000 clones; approximately 83% were seen once. CDR1 and CDR2 from the germline V gene are SGHTA and FQGNSA. The CDR3 covers 13 residues. V dropped 6 bases and J dropped 0 bases, with 8 bases sitting between them. The genes are TRBV7-2 and TRBJ1-2; D is ambiguous. The sequenced sample was PBMCs or T cells enriched from blood (not recorded which). The sequence came from a woman between 55 and 75 years old who had recovered from COVID-19. CDR3 sequence: CASSSSTNYGYTF. For the CDR3, the DNA is TGTGCCAGCAGTTCTAGTACTAACTATGGCTACACCTTC.